A single sample gave rise to the 30 T cell receptor beta chains below, sequenced in a study of Graves' ophthalmopathy and Graves' hyperthyroidism. As the template, RNA transcripts were used to amplify TCR beta CDR3 regions. The first round was an RT-PCR with HTBI primers, and the second round was a multiplex PCR. One entry per CDR3 protein results from TCRdb running MiXCR on the multiplex PCR reads. This sample has about 660,000 distinct CDR3 sequences, with 35% to 50% found just once. Input material: peripheral blood. These receptors were collected from an adult man with Graves' ophthalmopathy.

This clonotype was seen repeatedly, ten times or more. V usage is TRBV19 and J usage is TRBJ1-5; no definite D call. V was pared by 6 bases and J by 7 bases, with 16 bases between. The CDR3 covers 14 residues. Germline CDR1 reads LNHDA; CDR2 reads SQIVND (reference sequence). CDR3 DNA: TGTGCCAGTAGCCCCGGCGGGGTCCGGCAGCCCCAGCATTTT. Protein: CASSPGGVRQPQHF.

This chain joins TRBV4-1 and TRBJ2-5; D possibly corresponds to TRBD2 (6 bases). The germline V and J ends were trimmed by 3 bases and 4 bases, with 15 bases remaining between them. The CDR3 spans 15 residues. Germline CDR1 MGHRA, CDR2 YSYEKL. CDR3 nucleotides: TGCGCCAGCAGCCACGGAACTCAGGGAGGAGAGACCCAGTACTTC. Amino acids: CASSHGTQGGETQYF.

This clonotype showed up many times. The V call is TRBV10-3, the J call TRBJ2-5; D possibly matches TRBD1 or TRBD2 (5 bases each). Trimming took 10 bases from V and 1 from J, leaving 13 bases between them. This CDR3 has 13 amino acids. In germline, CDR1 is ENHRY, CDR2 SYGVKD. Here the CDR3 DNA reads TGTGCCACCGCTGGGACGGTCCAAGAGACCCAGTACTTC. Translating it yields CATAGTVQETQYF.

About this clonotype itself: A read error is possible here, since a much larger clone lies one base away. This chain uses TRBV2 with TRBJ2-7; D is undetermined. Per germline, CDR1 SNHLY and CDR2 FYNNEI. The CDR3 extends over 13 amino acids. CDR3 DNA sequence: TGTGCCAGCGGTGAGGCCAGGCACTACGAGCAGTACTTC. Its protein product is CASGEARHYEQYF.

The V and J genes are TRBV19 and TRBJ2-5; D is uncertain. V was clipped by 5 bases and J by 1 base, with 11 bases between them. CDR3 length equals 14 residues. Per the germline V gene, CDR1 is LNHDA and CDR2 is SQIVND (reference sequence). CDR3 DNA: TGTGCCAGTAGTGTCTTGGCTAGCCAAGAGACCCAGTACTTC. The encoded protein is CASSVLASQETQYF.

This clonotype was observed many times. At one end, the junction sequence differs from germline, possibly due to a read error. The chain joins TRBV5-1 to TRBJ2-7; the match to TRBD1 covers 8 bases. Germline V lookup: CDR1 SGHRS, CDR2 YFSETQ. The CDR3 covers 14 residues. In DNA form, the CDR3 reads TGTGCCAGTAGTCTCGGACAGGGCATTTACGAGCAGTACTTC. Protein sequence: CASSLGQGIYEQYF. Drawing the rest from reference TRBV5-1 and TRBJ2-7, the complete variable domain is KAGVTQTPRYLIKTRGQQVTLSCSPISGHRSVSWYQQTPGQGLQFLFEYFSETQRNKGNFPGRFSGRQFSNSRSEMNVSTLELGDSALYLCASSLGQGIYEQYFGPGTRLTVT.

This clonotype was seen at least ten times. The rearrangement uses TRBV27 and TRBJ1-2; D remains unclear. V lost 5 bases and J 8 bases, leaving 15 bases between the germline ends. This CDR3 contains 13 residues. Germline lookup yields CDR1 MNHEY and CDR2 SMNVEV (reference sequence). DNA of the CDR3: TGTGCCAGCAGTCTCTCAGTGGATGGAGGCTACACCTTC. Its protein is CASSLSVDGGYTF.

This clonotype was observed a few times. At one end, the junction sequence differs from germline, possibly due to a read error. The chain employs TRBV10-3 and TRBJ1-5, with a tentative D call TRBD1 (5 bases). The CDR3 contains 15 residues. Germline V lookup: CDR1 ENHRY, CDR2 SYGVKD. The CDR3 DNA follows: TGTGCCAGCAGTGAGGGACCGACTCTTAATCAGCCCCAGCATTTT. Translated, it gives CASSEGPTLNQPQHF.

The chain carries TRBV4-3 and TRBJ1-1; D is uncertain. Germline V gene lookup returns CDR1 LGHNA and CDR2 YSLEER. V lost 1 base to trimming and J lost 1 base, with 7 bases between them. The CDR3 contains 14 residues. The CDR3 DNA is TGCGCCAGCAGCCAAGGGGAAAGGAACACTGAAGCTTTCTTT. Amino acids: CASSQGERNTEAFF.

CDR3 amino acids: CSVGGQAANTGVYGYTF. CDR3 sequence (DNA): TGCAGCGTTGGGGGACAGGCCGCGAACACCGGGGTCTATGGCTACACCTTC. This rearrangement joins TRBV29-1 to TRBJ1-2; 8 bases align to TRBD1. This CDR3 is built from 17 residues. Trimming removed 4 bases from V and 4 bases from J; junction bases left unmatched: 17. Germline V CDR1 and CDR2: SQVTM, ANQGSEA.

As regards this clonotype: One end of the junction is discordant with germline, which a read error may explain. The V gene is TRBV29-1, the J gene TRBJ2-7; D is perhaps TRBD1 (5 bases). The CDR3 is 11 amino acids. Germline CDR1 SQVTM, CDR2 ANQGSEA. CDR3 protein: CCVARAYEQYF. The CDR3 DNA reads TGCTGCGTTGCCAGGGCCTACGAGCAGTACTTC.

In its sample, this clonotype was seen a few times. This sequence joins TRBV30 and TRBJ2-7; 7 bases line up with TRBD1. In germline, CDR1 is GTSNPN, CDR2 SVGIG (reference sequence). The CDR3 extends over 13 amino acids. J lost 7 bases, V lost 5 bases, and 11 bases had no gene match. The DNA for the CDR3 is TGTGCCTGGGGCCCGAAGGGGGCGAGGGAGCAGTACTTC. Translated: CAWGPKGAREQYF.

V gene TRBV24-1 combines with J gene TRBJ1-2; D unresolved. Per the germline V gene, CDR1 is KGHDR and CDR2 is SFDVKD. V lost 3 bases and J 6 bases, leaving 19 bases between the germline ends. This CDR3 contains 16 residues. The CDR3 reads CATSDGTSAAYDGYTF. The CDR3 bases are TGTGCCACCAGTGATGGTACTAGCGCCGCTTATGATGGCTACACCTTC.

This clonotype was observed many times. The J gene is TRBJ2-2, the V gene TRBV25-1, with no clear D. Trimming removed 4 bases from V and 6 bases from J, with 6 bases in between. CDR1 is MGHDK and CDR2 is SYGVNS in the germline V gene. The CDR3 consists of 12 residues. CDR3 protein: CASSVRPGELFF. The CDR3 nucleotides read TGTGCCAGCAGTGTTCGTCCCGGGGAGCTGTTTTTT.

The chain has TRBV29-1 and TRBJ2-7; unclear D gene. Germline CDR1 reads SQVTM; CDR2 reads ANQGSEA. Trimming left V 4 bases short and J 2 bases short, with 12 bases between. This CDR3 spans 13 amino acids. The CDR3: CSVGGPTAYEQYF. CDR3 sequence (DNA): TGCAGCGTTGGTGGCCCAACAGCCTACGAGCAGTACTTC.

The chain couples TRBV27 to TRBJ1-5, with D possibly being TRBD1 (5 bases). Germline loops: CDR1 MNHEY, CDR2 SMNVEV (reference sequence). The CDR3 sequence is 12 residues long. CDR3 protein: CPVGLSNQPQHF. CDR3 coding DNA: TGTCCGGTGGGGCTTAGCAATCAGCCCCAGCATTTT.

Many counts were recorded for this clonotype. The gene calls are TRBV29-1 and TRBJ2-5; D perhaps matches TRBD1 (5 bases). Trimming removed 4 bases from V and 3 bases from J, with 12 bases in between. The length of the CDR3 is 13 residues. Per germline, CDR1 SQVTM and CDR2 ANQGSEA. CDR3 region: CSVGSPREETQYF. The DNA of the CDR3 is TGCAGCGTTGGTAGCCCCAGGGAAGAGACCCAGTACTTC.

This clonotype was seen a handful of times. The CDR3 region is CASSLSGRGPTEAFF. The CDR3 DNA reads as TGTGCCAGCAGCTTAAGCGGCAGGGGGCCCACTGAAGCTTTCTTT. V usage is TRBV7-8 and J usage is TRBJ1-1, with 8 bases lining up with TRBD1. V was pared by 2 bases and J by 4 bases, with 6 bases of the junction left unmatched. CDR3 length equals 15 residues. Germline V gives CDR1 SGHVS, CDR2 FQNEAQ.

V and J are TRBV2 and TRBJ1-3, with TRBD1 identical over 7 bases. Germline lookup yields CDR1 SNHLY and CDR2 FYNNEI. V lost 9 bases, J lost 4 bases, and 3 bases stayed unmatched. There are 12 residues in the CDR3. The CDR3 sequence: CARDRWGNTIYF. The CDR3 coding sequence is TGTGCCAGGGACAGGTGGGGAAACACCATATATTTT.

This sequence joins TRBV20-1 and TRBJ1-2; D is perhaps TRBD1 (5 bases). CDR3 size: 11 residues. V was trimmed by 0 bases and J by 8 bases, leaving 7 bases between them. Germline loops: CDR1 DFQATT, CDR2 SNEGSKA (reference sequence). CDR3 DNA sequence: TGCAGTGCTAGAGATCCAGGGGGCTACACCTTC. Translated: CSARDPGGYTF.

Worth noting for this clonotype: Since a much larger clone is just one base distant, this may be a read error. V gene TRBV11-2 combines with J gene TRBJ1-2; D gene ambiguous. Germline assignment: CDR1 SGHAT and CDR2 FQNNGV. The CDR3 is 13 amino acids. V gave up 5 bases and J gave up 7 bases, with 14 bases separating them. The CDR3 loop reads CASSVQFLGGYTF. Written as DNA, the CDR3 is TGTGCCAGCAGCGTACAGTTCTTAGGTGGCTACACCTTC.

This clonotype showed up many times. A clone one base away is much larger, so this may be a read error. The rearrangement links TRBV29-1 to TRBJ1-6, with no clear D. The length of the CDR3 is 13 residues. The germline V gene has CDR1 SQVTM and CDR2 ANQGSEA. V lost 5 bases and J 9 bases, leaving 14 bases between the germline ends. The CDR3 is CSVRRESSSPLHF. Here the CDR3 DNA reads TGCAGCGTTCGCAGAGAGAGTAGTTCACCCCTCCACTTT. Full variable domain (rest looked up from reference TRBV29-1 and TRBJ1-6): SAVISQKPSRDICQRGTSLTIQCQVDSQVTMMFWYRQQPGQSLTLIATANQGSEATYESGFVIDKFPISRPNLTFSTLTVSNMSPEDSSIYLCSVRRESSSPLHFGNGTRLTVT.

This chain uses TRBV2 with TRBJ2-2; TRBD1 is a possible D gene (6 bases). The germline gives CDR1 SNHLY, CDR2 FYNNEI. The CDR3 extends over 14 amino acids. V was shortened by 7 bases and J by 6 bases, with 15 bases between the two germline ends. The CDR3 nucleotides read TGTGCCAGCAACAGGGCTGCAGCCCCCGGGGAGCTGTTTTTT. The encoded protein is CASNRAAAPGELFF.

The chain uses TRBV5-1 and TRBJ1-4; D unclear. The CDR3 is made up of 14 amino acids. Germline assignment: CDR1 SGHRS and CDR2 YFSETQ. V gave up 0 bases and J gave up 4 bases, with 7 bases separating them. The CDR3 DNA follows: TGCGCCAGCAGCTTGGACAAGGGTAATGAAAAACTGTTTTTT. This codes for CASSLDKGNEKLFF.

This clonotype showed up just a few times. The chain employs TRBV6-5 and TRBJ2-5, with D perhaps matching TRBD1 or TRBD2 (5 bases each). The CDR3 has 15 residues. Trimming removed 6 bases at V and 1 base at J, with 15 bases between. CDR1 is MNHEY and CDR2 is SVGAGI in the germline V gene. The chain's CDR3 is CASRTGTRVQETQYF. The CDR3 DNA is TGTGCCAGCAGGACGGGGACGAGGGTCCAAGAGACCCAGTACTTC.

The table lists this clonotype with many counts. The chain couples TRBV6-1 to TRBJ1-2, with 9 bases lining up with TRBD1. Per the germline V gene, CDR1 is MNHNS and CDR2 is SASEGT. The J segment lost 5 bases and the V segment lost 4 bases, leaving 8 bases of the junction unmatched. The CDR3 spans 15 residues. The CDR3 sequence is CASSADGTGLYGYTF. CDR3 sequence (DNA): TGTGCCAGCAGTGCCGATGGGACAGGGCTTTATGGCTACACCTTC.

This clonotype was found a few times. The J gene is TRBJ2-7, the V gene TRBV19; TRBD2 matches 13 bases. After removal of 5 bases from V and 0 bases from J, the junction contained 7 bases not matched to a gene. This CDR3 contains 17 residues. CDR1 and CDR2 (germline): LNHDA, SQIVND (reference sequence). The CDR3 sequence: CASSPPGLAGYSYEQYF. The CDR3 DNA reads as TGTGCCAGTAGTCCGCCGGGACTAGCGGGGTACTCCTACGAGCAGTACTTC.

The gene calls are TRBV25-1 and TRBJ1-4, with D possibly being TRBD1 (6 bases). Looked up from germline, CDR1 is MGHDK and CDR2 is SYGVNS. Between the trimmed V and J ends, which lost 6 bases and 5 bases, there was a span of 13 bases. This CDR3 region has 14 residues. This CDR3 is CASSDLGGNEKLFF. Written as DNA, the CDR3 is TGTGCCAGCAGCGATCTAGGGGGGAATGAAAAACTGTTTTTT.

This clonotype was observed many times. The rearrangement joins TRBV10-3 to TRBJ1-6; 8 bases map to TRBD1. Unmatched junction bases numbered 5, after V lost 7 bases and J lost 6 bases. The V gene's germline CDR1 is ENHRY and CDR2 SYGVKD. The CDR3 runs to 14 residues. CDR3 loop: CAINPGQGNSPLHF. The CDR3 DNA is TGTGCCATCAACCCAGGACAGGGTAATTCACCCCTCCACTTT.

The chain uses TRBV29-1 and TRBJ2-5; 9 bases map to TRBD1. The length of the CDR3 is 13 residues. V was clipped by 5 bases and J by 2 bases; unmatched bases: 3. Germline CDR1 and CDR2: SQVTM and ANQGSEA. For the CDR3, the DNA is TGCAGCGTTCAGGACAGGGGACAAGAGACCCAGTACTTC. Amino acids: CSVQDRGQETQYF.